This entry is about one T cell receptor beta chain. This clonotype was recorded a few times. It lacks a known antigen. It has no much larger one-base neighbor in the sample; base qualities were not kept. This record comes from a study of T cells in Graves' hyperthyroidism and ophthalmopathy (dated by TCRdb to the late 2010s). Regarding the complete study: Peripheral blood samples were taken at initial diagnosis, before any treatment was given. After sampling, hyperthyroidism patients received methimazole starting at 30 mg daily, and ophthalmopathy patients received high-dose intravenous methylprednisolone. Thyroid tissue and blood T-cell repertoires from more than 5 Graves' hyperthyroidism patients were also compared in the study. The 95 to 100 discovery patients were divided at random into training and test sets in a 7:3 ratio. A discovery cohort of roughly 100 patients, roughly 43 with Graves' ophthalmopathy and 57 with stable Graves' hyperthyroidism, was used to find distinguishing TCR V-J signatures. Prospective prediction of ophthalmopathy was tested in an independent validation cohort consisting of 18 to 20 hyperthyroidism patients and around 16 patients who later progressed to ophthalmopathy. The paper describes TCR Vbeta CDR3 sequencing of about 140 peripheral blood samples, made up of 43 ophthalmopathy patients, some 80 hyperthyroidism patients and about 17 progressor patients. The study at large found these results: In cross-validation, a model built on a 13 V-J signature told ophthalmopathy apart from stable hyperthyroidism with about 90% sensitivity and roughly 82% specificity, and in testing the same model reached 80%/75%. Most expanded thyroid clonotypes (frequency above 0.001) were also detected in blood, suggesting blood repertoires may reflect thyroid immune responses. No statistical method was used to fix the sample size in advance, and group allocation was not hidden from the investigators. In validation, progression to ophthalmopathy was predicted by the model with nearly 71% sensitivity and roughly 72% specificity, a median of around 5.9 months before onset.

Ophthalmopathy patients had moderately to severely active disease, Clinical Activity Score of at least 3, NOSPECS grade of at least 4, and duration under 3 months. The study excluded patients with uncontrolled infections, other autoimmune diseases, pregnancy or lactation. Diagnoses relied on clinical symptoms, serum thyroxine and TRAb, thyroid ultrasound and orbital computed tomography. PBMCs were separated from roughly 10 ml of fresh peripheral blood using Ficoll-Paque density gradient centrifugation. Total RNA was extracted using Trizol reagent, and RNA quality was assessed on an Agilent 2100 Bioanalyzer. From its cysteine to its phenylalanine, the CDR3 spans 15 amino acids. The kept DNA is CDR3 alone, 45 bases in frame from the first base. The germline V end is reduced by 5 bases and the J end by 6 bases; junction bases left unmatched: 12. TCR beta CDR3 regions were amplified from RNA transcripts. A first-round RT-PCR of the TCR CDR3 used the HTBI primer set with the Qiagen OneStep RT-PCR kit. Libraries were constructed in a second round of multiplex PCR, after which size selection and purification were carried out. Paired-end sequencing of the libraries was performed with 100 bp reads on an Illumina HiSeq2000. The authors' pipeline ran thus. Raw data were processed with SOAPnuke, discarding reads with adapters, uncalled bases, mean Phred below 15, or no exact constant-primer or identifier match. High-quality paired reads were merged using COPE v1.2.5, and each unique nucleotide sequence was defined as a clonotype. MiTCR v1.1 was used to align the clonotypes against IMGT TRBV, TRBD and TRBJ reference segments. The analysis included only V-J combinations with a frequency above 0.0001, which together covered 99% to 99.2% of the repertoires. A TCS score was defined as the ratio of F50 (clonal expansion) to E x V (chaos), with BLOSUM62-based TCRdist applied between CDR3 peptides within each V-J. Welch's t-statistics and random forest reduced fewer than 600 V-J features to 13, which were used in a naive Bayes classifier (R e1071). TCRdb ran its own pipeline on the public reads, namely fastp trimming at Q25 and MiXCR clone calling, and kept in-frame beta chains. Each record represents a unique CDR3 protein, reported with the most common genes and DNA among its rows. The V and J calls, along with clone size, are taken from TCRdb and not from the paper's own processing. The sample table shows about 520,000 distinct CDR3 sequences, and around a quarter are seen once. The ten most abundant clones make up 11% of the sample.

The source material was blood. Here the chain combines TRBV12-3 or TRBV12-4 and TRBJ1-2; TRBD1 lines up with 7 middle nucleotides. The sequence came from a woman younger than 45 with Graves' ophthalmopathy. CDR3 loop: CASSPIYRGPDGYTF. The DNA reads TGTGCCAGCAGTCCCATTTACAGGGGACCTGATGGCTACACCTTC.